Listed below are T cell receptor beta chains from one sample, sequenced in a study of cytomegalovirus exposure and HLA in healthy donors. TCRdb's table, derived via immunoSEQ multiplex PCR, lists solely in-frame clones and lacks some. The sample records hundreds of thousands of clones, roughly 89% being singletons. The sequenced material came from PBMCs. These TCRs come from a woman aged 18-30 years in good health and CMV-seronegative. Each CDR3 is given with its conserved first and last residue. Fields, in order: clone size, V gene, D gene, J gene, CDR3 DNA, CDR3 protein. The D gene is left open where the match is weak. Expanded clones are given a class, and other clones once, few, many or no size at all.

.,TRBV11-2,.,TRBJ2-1,TGTGCCAGCAGCACAACAAAGGACTATCGCCAGCTCTTC,CASSTTKDYRQLF
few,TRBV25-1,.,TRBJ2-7,TGTGCCAGCAGTGAGCACGGGACCTACGAGCAGTACTTC,CASSEHGTYEQYF
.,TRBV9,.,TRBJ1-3,TGTGCCAGCAGCCCCTCTGTCCCCTCTGGAAACACCATATATTTT,CASSPSVPSGNTIYF
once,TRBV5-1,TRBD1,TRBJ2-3,TGCGCCAGCAGCTCGCGACAGGGGGCTTTGTTGACAGATACGCAGTATTTT,CASSSRQGALLTDTQYF
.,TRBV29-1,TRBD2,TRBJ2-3,TGCAGCGTTGTTGGACTAGCGGGAGGACTCCACACAGATACGCAGTATTTT,CSVVGLAGGLHTDTQYF
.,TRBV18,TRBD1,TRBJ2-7,TGTGCCAGCTCACCAAACAGGGGAGACGAGCAGTACTTC,CASSPNRGDEQYF
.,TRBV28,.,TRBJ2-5,TGTGCCAGCAGTTTATCCCACGAGGCGGGTGAAGAGAGCCAGTACTTC,CASSLSHEAGEESQYF
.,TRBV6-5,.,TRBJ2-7,TGTGCCAGCAGTGTGGGGAAGAGGGATGAGCAGTACTTC,CASSVGKRDEQYF
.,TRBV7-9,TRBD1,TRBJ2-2,TGTGCCAGCAGCTTCGCCGGACAGGGTGCCGGGGAGCTGTTTTTT,CASSFAGQGAGELFF
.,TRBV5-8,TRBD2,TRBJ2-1,TGTGCCAGCAGCTTGGGGCCTAGCGGGAGTGTTAATGAGCAGTTCTTC,CASSLGPSGSVNEQFF